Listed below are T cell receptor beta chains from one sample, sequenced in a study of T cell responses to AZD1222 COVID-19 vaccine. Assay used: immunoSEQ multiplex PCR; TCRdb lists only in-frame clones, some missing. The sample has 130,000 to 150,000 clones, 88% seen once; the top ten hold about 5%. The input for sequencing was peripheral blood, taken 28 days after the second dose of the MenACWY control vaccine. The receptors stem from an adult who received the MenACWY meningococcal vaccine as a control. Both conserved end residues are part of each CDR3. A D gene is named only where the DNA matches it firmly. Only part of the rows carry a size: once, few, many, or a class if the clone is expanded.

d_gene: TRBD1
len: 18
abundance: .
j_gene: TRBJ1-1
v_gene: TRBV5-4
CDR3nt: TGTGCCAGCGTGAGGGGGGGACAGGGGCTAAAATTGAACACTGAAGCTTTCTTT
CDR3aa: CASVRGGQGLKLNTEAFF

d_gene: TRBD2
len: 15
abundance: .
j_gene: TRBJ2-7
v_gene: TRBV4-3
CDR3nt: TGCGCCAGCAGCCCGCGAGCTAGCGGCTCCTACGAGCAGTACTTC
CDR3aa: CASSPRASGSYEQYF

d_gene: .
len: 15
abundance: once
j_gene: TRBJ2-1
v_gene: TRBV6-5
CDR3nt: TGTGCCAGCACCCCTCGTAGGGGATCAAGGAATGAGCAGTTCTTC
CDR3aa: CASTPRRGSRNEQFF

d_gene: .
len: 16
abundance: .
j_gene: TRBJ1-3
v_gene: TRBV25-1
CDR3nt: TGTGCCAGCTCAAGGGGGACTTCCCCGTCTGGAAACACCATATATTTT
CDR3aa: CASSRGTSPSGNTIYF

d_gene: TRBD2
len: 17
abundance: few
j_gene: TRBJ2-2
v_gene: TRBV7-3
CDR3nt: TGTGCCAGCAGCCAGCGGACTAGCGGGGGGAAAGCCGGGGAGCTGTTTTTT
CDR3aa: CASSQRTSGGKAGELFF

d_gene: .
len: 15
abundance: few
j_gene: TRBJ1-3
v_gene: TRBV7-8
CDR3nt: TGTGCCAGCAGCTTAACAAAGGATTCTGGAAACACCATATATTTT
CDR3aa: CASSLTKDSGNTIYF

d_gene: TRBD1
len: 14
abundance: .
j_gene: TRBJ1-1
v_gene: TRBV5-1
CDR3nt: TGCGCCAGCAGCTTCGGACAGGGGCCCACTGAAGCTTTCTTT
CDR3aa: CASSFGQGPTEAFF

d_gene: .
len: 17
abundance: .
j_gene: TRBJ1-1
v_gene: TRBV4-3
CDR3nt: TGCGCCAGCAGCCAAGATTGGGTTAGGAGCCGGAACACTGAAGCTTTCTTT
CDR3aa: CASSQDWVRSRNTEAFF

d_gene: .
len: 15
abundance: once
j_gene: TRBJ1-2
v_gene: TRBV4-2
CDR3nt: TGTGCCAGCAGCCAGGAACTTAGGACCGGGAATGGCTACACCTTC
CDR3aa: CASSQELRTGNGYTF

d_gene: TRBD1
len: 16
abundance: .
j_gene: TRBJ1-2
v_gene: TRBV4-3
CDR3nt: TGCGCCAGCAGCCAAGGGCGGGACAGGGTGATCTATGGCTACACCTTC
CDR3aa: CASSQGRDRVIYGYTF

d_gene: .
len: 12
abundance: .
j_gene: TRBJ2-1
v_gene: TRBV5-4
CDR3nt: TGTGCCAGCAGCTCAGACCTCAATGAGCAGTTCTTC
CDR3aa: CASSSDLNEQFF